This T cell receptor (beta chain) was profiled in a study of cytomegalovirus exposure and HLA in healthy donors. CDR3 size: 14 residues. V lost 4 bases, J lost 0 bases, and 8 bases lay in between. Germline V gene sequence: CDR1 SGHRS, CDR2 YFSETQ. Researchers ran the PCR with 60 Vbeta and 13 Jbeta primers. Some clones are missing from TCRdb's copy, which holds only in-frame ones; the method was immunoSEQ multiplex PCR. The table records more than 100,000 clones, around 79% of them present only once. This clonotype was obtained from a woman aged 40 to 50 in good health and CMV-seronegative. V and J are TRBV5-1 and TRBJ1-3; possibly TRBD1 for D (5 bases). Material: PBMCs. This CDR3 is CASSGGSSGNTIYF. CDR3 in DNA: TGCGCCAGCAGCGGGGGGAGCTCTGGAAACACCATATATTTT.